This T cell receptor beta chain was observed in a study of blood T cell repertoires in COVID-19. Study-wide background: PBMCs, B-cell-depleted T cells, or T cells provided the cDNA or gDNA that made up the material.

The CDR3 totals 14 residues. With 5 bases clipped from V and 4 bases from J, the junction kept 5 bases outside the gene matches. CDR1 SGHNT and CDR2 YYREEE come from the germline V gene (reference sequence). Using immunoSEQ multiplex PCR, the repertoire was profiled, and TCRdb retains in-frame clones only, with some absent. This repertoire shows 70,000 to 95,000 clones, more than 90% found once; its top ten account for less than 5%. Sequenced sample: peripheral blood. The V gene is TRBV5-4, the J gene TRBJ2-3, with TRBD2 identical over 9 bases. This TCR derives from a human donor with active COVID-19. The donor label of this sample is uncertain. The CDR3 region has the DNA TGTGCCAGCAGTGCGGGGGGGAGGGCAGATACGCAGTATTTT. It is translated as CASSAGGRADTQYF.